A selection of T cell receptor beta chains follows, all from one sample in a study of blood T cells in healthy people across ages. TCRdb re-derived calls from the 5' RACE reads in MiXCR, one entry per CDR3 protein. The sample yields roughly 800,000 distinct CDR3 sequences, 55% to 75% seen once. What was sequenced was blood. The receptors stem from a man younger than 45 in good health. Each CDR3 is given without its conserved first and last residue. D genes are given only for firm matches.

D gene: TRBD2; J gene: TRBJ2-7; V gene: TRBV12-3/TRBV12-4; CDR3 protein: ASTTLAGSYEQY
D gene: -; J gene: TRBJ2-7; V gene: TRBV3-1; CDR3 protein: ASSGQKDEQY
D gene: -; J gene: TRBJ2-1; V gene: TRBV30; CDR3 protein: AWSLGGQRNEQF
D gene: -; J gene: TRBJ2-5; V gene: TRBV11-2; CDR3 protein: ASSLAQGEETQY
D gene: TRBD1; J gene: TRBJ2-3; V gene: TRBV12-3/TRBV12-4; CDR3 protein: ASSLVQGACTDTQY
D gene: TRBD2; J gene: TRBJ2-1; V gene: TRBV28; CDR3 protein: AIRRERLREQF
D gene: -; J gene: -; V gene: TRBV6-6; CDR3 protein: ASSYRGVETQY
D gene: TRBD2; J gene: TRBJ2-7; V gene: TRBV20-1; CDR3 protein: SARLAGFYEQY
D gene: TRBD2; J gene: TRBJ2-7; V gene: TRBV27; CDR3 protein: ASRLAGATEQY
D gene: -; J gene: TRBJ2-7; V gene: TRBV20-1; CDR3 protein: SASPAEGRTAYEQY
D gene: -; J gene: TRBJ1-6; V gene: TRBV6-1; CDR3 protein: ASRTGPFNSPLH
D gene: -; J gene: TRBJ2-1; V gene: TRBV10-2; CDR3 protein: ASQEGGPFNEQF
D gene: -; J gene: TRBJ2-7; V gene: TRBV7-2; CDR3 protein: ASTEQKLSSYEQY
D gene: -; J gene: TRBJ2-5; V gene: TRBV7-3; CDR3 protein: ASSPSVGETQY
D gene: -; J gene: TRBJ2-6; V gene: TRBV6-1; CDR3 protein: ASSEAGGGANVLT
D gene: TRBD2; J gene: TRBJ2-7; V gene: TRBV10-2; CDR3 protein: ASSAGGSSYEQY
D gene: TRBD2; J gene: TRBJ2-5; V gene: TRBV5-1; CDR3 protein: ASRLAPTSGGQETQY
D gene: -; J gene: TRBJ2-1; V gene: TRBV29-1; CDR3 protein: SVVSYADEQF
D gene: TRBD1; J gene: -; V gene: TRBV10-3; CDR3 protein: AISDIDREQYEQY
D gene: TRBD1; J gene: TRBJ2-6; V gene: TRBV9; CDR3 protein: ASSVVRQGAGANVLT
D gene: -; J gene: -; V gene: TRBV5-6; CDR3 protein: ASSRYSGHGETQY
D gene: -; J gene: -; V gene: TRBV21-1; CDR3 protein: ASSTPYTKNIQY
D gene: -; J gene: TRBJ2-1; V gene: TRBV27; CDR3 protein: ASSARVGRERQF
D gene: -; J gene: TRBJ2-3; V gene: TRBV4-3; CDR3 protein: ASSQTTSTDTQY
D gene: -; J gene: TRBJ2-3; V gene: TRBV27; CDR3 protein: ASSPGSLVLVVEGHSTDTQY
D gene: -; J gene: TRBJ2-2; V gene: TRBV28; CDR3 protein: ASDLAMGGGELF
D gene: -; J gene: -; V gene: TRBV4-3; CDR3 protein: ASSQEGGRGVNEQY
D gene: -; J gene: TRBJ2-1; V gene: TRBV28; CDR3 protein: ASSFAEKEQF
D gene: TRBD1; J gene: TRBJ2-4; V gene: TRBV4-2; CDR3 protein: ASSQEWAGGLGNIQY
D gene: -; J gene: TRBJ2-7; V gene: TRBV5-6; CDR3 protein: ASTGGRIQHNEQY
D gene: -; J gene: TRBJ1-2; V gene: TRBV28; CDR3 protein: ASSQTSGLYGYT
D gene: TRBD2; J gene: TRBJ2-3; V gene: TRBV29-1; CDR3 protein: SVAKASGSQDTQY
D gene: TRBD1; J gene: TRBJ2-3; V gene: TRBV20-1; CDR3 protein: SAADRGVTDTQY
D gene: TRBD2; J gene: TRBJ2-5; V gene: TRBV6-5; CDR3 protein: ASREPGLAGETQY
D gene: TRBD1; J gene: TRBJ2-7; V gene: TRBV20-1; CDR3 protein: SASSTGVSSYEQY
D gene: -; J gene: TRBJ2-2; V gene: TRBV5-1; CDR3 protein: ASSSRLTNTGELF
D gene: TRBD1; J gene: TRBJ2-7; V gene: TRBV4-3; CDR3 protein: ASSQDWTGGREQY
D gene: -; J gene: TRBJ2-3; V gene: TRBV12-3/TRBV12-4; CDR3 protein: ASSLALRDTQY
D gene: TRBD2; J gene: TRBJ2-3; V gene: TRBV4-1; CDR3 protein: ASSWMRDVLAGGPEDTQY
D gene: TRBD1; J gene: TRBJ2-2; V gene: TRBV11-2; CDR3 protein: ASSLRQGPTGELF
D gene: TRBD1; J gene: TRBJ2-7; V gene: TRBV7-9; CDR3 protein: ASSFATGALAYEQY
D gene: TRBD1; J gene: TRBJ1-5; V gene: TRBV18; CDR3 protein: ASSPGQEYNQPQH
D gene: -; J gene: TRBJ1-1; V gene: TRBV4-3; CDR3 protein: ASSQDTGYPTEAF
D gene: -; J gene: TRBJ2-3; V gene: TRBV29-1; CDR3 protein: SALGLGAVRDTQY
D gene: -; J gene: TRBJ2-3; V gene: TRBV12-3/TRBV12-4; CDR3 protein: ASSLASSTDTQY
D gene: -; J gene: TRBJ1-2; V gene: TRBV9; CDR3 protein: ASSAQSKIGGIYGYT
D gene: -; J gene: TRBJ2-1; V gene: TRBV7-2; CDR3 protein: ASSLALDYNEQF
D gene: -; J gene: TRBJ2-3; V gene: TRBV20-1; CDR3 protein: SARDPNEDTQY
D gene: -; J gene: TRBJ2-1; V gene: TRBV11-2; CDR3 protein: ASRDWRGTTYNEQF
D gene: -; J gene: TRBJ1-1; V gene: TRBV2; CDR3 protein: ASSTGMNTEAF
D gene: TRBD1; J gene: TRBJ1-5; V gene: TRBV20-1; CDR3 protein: SARDPWDRDNQPQH
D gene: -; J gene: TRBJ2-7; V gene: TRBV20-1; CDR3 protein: SARDYAHSYEQY
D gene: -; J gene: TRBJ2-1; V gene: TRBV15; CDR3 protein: ATSSDNEQF
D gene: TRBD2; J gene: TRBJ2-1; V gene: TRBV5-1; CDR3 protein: ASTRVLADNEQF
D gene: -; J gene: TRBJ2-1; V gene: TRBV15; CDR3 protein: ATSKDRREQF
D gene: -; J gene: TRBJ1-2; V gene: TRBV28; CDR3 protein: ASSLFPRGYGYT
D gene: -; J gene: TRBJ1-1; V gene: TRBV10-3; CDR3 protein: AISETDLTGNTEAF
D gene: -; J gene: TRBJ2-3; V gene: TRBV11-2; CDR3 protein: ASSLRPQWNTDTQY